The 27 T cell receptor beta chains below were found in one sample sequenced in a study of cytomegalovirus exposure and HLA in healthy donors. PCR amplification relied on 60 Vbeta primers (plus 13 Jbeta primers). Using immunoSEQ multiplex PCR, the repertoire was profiled, and TCRdb retains in-frame clones only, with some absent. The data contain approximately 100,000 clones, around three quarters of them singletons. What was sequenced was PBMCs. The receptor set was obtained from a female donor in good health and CMV-seropositive.

The CDR3 is CASTPGDRGAFSYGYTF. The DNA for the CDR3 is TGTGCCAGCACGCCCGGGGACAGGGGAGCGTTTAGCTATGGCTACACCTTC. The gene calls are TRBV9 and TRBJ1-2; TRBD1 matches 10 bases. This CDR3 has 17 amino acids. Germline trimming cut 6 bases from V and 4 bases from J; bases unmatched to any gene: 15. CDR1 and CDR2 (germline): SGDLS, YYNGEE.

This clone has a handful of counts. The chain uses TRBV28 and TRBJ2-2, with 10 bases that match TRBD1. The CDR3 spans 15 residues. The J segment lost 5 bases and the V segment lost 5 bases, leaving 5 bases of the junction unmatched. Germline V CDR1 and CDR2: MDHEN, SYDVKM. CDR3 sequence (DNA): TGTGCCAGCAGTACGCGGACAGGGGGGACCGGGGAGCTGTTTTTT. This encodes CASSTRTGGTGELFF. The variable domain in full, completed from reference TRBV28 and TRBJ2-2, reads DVKVTQSSRYLVKRTGEKVFLECVQDMDHENMFWYRQDPGLGLRLIYFSYDVKMKEKGDIPEGYSVSREKKERFSLILESASTNQTSMYLCASSTRTGGTGELFFGEGSRLTVL.

The genes are TRBV18 and TRBJ2-1; D gene unclear. CDR1 and CDR2 (germline): KGHSH, LQKENI. The CDR3 covers 15 residues. With 2 bases removed from V and 2 bases from J, the gap between germline ends came to 10 bases. The chain's CDR3 is CASSPAGYAYNEQFF. The CDR3 nucleotides read TGTGCCAGCTCACCAGCCGGGTACGCCTACAATGAGCAGTTCTTC.

This sequence joins TRBV28 and TRBJ1-1; no definite D call. Trimming took off 0 bases at V and 0 bases at J, with 8 bases between the two ends. This CDR3 region has 15 residues. The germline V gene encodes CDR1 MDHEN and CDR2 SYDVKM. The DNA of the CDR3 is TGTGCCAGCAGTTTATGGAGCGGGGTGAACACTGAAGCTTTCTTT. Translating it yields CASSLWSGVNTEAFF. The full variable domain, completed using reference TRBV28 and TRBJ1-1, is DVKVTQSSRYLVKRTGEKVFLECVQDMDHENMFWYRQDPGLGLRLIYFSYDVKMKEKGDIPEGYSVSREKKERFSLILESASTNQTSMYLCASSLWSGVNTEAFFGQGTRLTVV.

This clone was counted only a few times. The genes are TRBV25-1 and TRBJ2-7, with 10 bases identical to TRBD2. CDR1 and CDR2 from the germline V gene are MGHDK and SYGVNS. CDR3 length: 14 amino acids. Unmatched junction bases numbered 3, after V lost 3 bases and J lost 4 bases. The DNA of the CDR3 is TGTGCCAGCAGTGAGCCTAGCGGGAGTTACGAGCAGTACTTC. This encodes CASSEPSGSYEQYF.

This clone was seen only a few times. The V and J genes are TRBV11-2 and TRBJ2-3, with 8 bases matching TRBD1. Looked up from germline, CDR1 is SGHAT and CDR2 is FQNNGV. The length of the CDR3 is 15 residues. Unmatched junction bases numbered 8, after V lost 5 bases and J lost 4 bases. The CDR3 region has the DNA TGTGCCAGCAGCCCACGGACAGGGTTAGCAGATACGCAGTATTTT. Translated, it gives CASSPRTGLADTQYF.

The CDR3 is CASSLDRSYNSPLHF. The DNA of the CDR3 is TGCGCCAGCAGCTTGGACAGATCCTATAATTCACCCCTCCACTTT. V is TRBV5-1 and J is TRBJ1-6; no definite D call. The CDR3 is 15 amino acids. The V gene lost 0 bases and the J gene lost 1 base, with 5 bases spanning the gap. Germline CDR1 and CDR2: SGHRS and YFSETQ.

This clone came up a few times. This sequence joins TRBV10-3 and TRBJ2-2; 8 bases fit TRBD1. Germline V gene lookup returns CDR1 ENHRY and CDR2 SYGVKD. CDR3 length equals 15 residues. The trim removed 6 bases at V and 1 base at J, leaving 4 bases unmatched. CDR3: CAISGQGLNTGELFF. CDR3 in DNA: TGTGCCATCAGCGGACAGGGACTGAACACCGGGGAGCTGTTTTTT.

This clone has just a few counts. The chain uses TRBV6-1 and TRBJ1-2; TRBD1 matches at 7 bases. CDR1 and CDR2 (germline): MNHNS, SASEGT. CDR3 size: 17 residues. V shed 2 bases, J shed 0 bases, and the junction held 9 bases outside the gene matches. CDR3 sequence reads: CASSETTGPLSNYGYTF. The CDR3 region has the DNA TGTGCCAGCAGTGAAACGACAGGGCCCCTCTCTAACTATGGCTACACCTTC.

V is TRBV19 and J is TRBJ1-2; 8 nucleotides align to TRBD1. This CDR3 comprises 15 residues. The germline gives CDR1 LNHDA, CDR2 SQIVND (reference sequence). J was trimmed by 3 bases and V by 6 bases; bases with no gene match: 9. Written as DNA, the CDR3 is TGTGCCAGTAGATTGACCGGACAGGGAGACTATGGCTACACCTTC. This translates into CASRLTGQGDYGYTF.

V usage is TRBV30 and J usage is TRBJ2-7, with D perhaps matching TRBD2 (5 bases). The germline CDR1 and CDR2 sequences are GTSNPN and SVGIG (reference sequence). The CDR3 totals 12 residues. The V end was cut by 0 bases, the J end by 5 bases, with 8 bases between. For the CDR3, the DNA is TGTGCCTGGAGTGTTCGGGGAGACGAGCAGTACTTC. This encodes CAWSVRGDEQYF. The full variable domain, completed using reference TRBV30 and TRBJ2-7, is SQTIHQWPATLVQPVGSPLSLECTVEGTSNPNLYWYRQAAGRGLQLLFYSVGIGQISSEVPQNLSASRPQDRQFILSSKKLLLSDSGFYLCAWSVRGDEQYFGPGTRLTVT.

The CDR3 spells CASSVGRRGRADEKLFF. CDR3 in DNA: TGTGCCAGCAGCGTAGGTCGGAGGGGCAGGGCGGATGAAAAACTGTTTTTT. This chain connects TRBV9 to TRBJ1-4, with D perhaps matching TRBD1 (5 bases). This CDR3 is built from 17 residues. The V gene's germline CDR1 is SGDLS and CDR2 YYNGEE. Trimming pared 0 bases from V and 6 bases from J, leaving 18 bases between. The variable domain in full, with the rest retrieved from reference TRBV9 and TRBJ1-4, is DSGVTQTPKHLITATGQRVTLRCSPRSGDLSVYWYQQSLDQGLQFLIQYYNGEERAKGNILERFSAQQFPDLHSELNLSSLELGDSALYFCASSVGRRGRADEKLFFGSGTQLSVL.

V gene TRBV5-1 combines with J gene TRBJ2-7; a possible D gene is TRBD1 (5 bases). The germline CDR1 and CDR2 sequences are SGHRS and YFSETQ. V lost 4 bases and J 2 bases, leaving 16 bases between the germline ends. This CDR3 has 15 amino acids. The CDR3 DNA is TGCGCCAGCAGCCCGTGGGGCGCGACCACCTACGAGCAGTACTTC. It codes for CASSPWGATTYEQYF. The complete variable domain, with remaining parts taken from reference TRBV5-1 and TRBJ2-7, reads KAGVTQTPRYLIKTRGQQVTLSCSPISGHRSVSWYQQTPGQGLQFLFEYFSETQRNKGNFPGRFSGRQFSNSRSEMNVSTLELGDSALYLCASSPWGATTYEQYFGPGTRLTVT.

The CDR3 here is CASSIKRDRNYGYTF. The DNA of the CDR3 is TGTGCCAGTAGTATAAAGCGGGATCGTAACTATGGCTACACCTTC. The chain is built from TRBV19 and TRBJ1-2; D not certain. The CDR3 length is 15 residues. Germline V lookup: CDR1 LNHDA, CDR2 SQIVND (reference sequence). V lost 2 bases and J lost 1, with 11 bases in between.

The CDR3 DNA is TGTGCCAGCAGCTTAGATCACGGCGGCCCGCAGTTCTTC. Protein sequence: CASSLDHGGPQFF. The rearrangement uses TRBV11-3 and TRBJ2-1, with D unclear. Trimming took off 0 bases at V and 12 bases at J, with 12 bases between the two ends. Germline V gene sequence: CDR1 SGHNT, CDR2 YENEEA. CDR3 length: 13 amino acids. Combining the CDR3 with reference TRBV11-3 and TRBJ2-1 gives the whole variable domain EAGVVQSPRYKIIEKKQPVAFWCNPISGHNTLYWYLQNLGQGPELLIRYENEEAVDDSQLPKDRFSAERLKGVDSTLKIQPAELGDSAVYLCASSLDHGGPQFFGPGTRLTVL.

The chain has TRBV6-1 and TRBJ1-2; D is uncertain. Trimming took off 7 bases at V and 2 bases at J, with 17 bases between the two ends. Per the germline V gene, CDR1 is MNHNS and CDR2 is SASEGT. This CDR3 region has 15 residues. CDR3 sequence: CASTSGATINYGYTF. The CDR3 nucleotides are TGTGCCAGCACATCGGGAGCCACGATCAACTATGGCTACACCTTC.

The rearrangement joins TRBV27 to TRBJ2-7; 7 bases agree with TRBD1. J gave up 5 bases and V 6 bases, and 10 bases lay outside the gene matches. Germline CDR1 MNHEY, CDR2 SMNVEV (reference sequence). The CDR3 has 14 residues. The CDR3 here is CASRRIRGSHEQYF. The CDR3 DNA reads as TGTGCCAGCAGGAGAATCAGGGGGTCCCACGAGCAGTACTTC.

This rearrangement joins TRBV9 to TRBJ1-3, with 7 positions matching TRBD1. The CDR3 is 15 residues long. Trimming took 3 bases from V and 4 from J; bases not matched to a gene: 7. In germline, CDR1 is SGDLS, CDR2 YYNGEE. The CDR3, as DNA: TGTGCCAGCAGCGCAAGACAGGGTGGGGGAAACACCATATATTTT. It is translated as CASSARQGGGNTIYF.

The V gene is TRBV30, the J gene TRBJ2-1; TRBD2 matches at 9 bases. Germline values: CDR1 GTSNPN, CDR2 SVGIG (reference sequence). CDR3 length: 12 residues. V lost 4 bases and J lost 7; bases outside the gene matches: 2. Here the CDR3 reads CAWTSGTNEQFF. The CDR3 DNA follows: TGTGCCTGGACTAGCGGGACGAATGAGCAGTTCTTC.

The CDR3 coding sequence is TGTGCCAGCAGCTTAGTGGCAGGGACAGGGAAACCCTACGAGCAGTACTTC. Amino acid sequence: CASSLVAGTGKPYEQYF. J is TRBJ2-7 and V is TRBV7-2; the match to TRBD1 covers 9 bases. This CDR3 is 17 amino acids long. The ends lost 1 base at V and 2 bases at J; junction bases unmatched: 9. Germline CDR1 reads SGHTA; CDR2 reads FQGNSA.

This chain uses TRBV16 with TRBJ1-5, with no clear D. Per the germline V gene, CDR1 is KGHSY and CDR2 is FQNENV. The CDR3 runs 14 residues. Trimming cost V 4 bases and J 2 bases, with 9 bases left between them. CDR3 sequence: CASSPRRGNQPQHF. The CDR3 nucleotides are TGTGCCAGCAGCCCGAGGCGGGGCAATCAGCCCCAGCATTTT.

The CDR3 region is CASSSSSGRVGTDTQYF. The CDR3 region has the DNA TGTGCCAGCAGTTCCTCTAGCGGGAGGGTTGGCACAGATACGCAGTATTTT. This sequence joins TRBV28 and TRBJ2-3, with 12 nucleotides matching TRBD2. CDR3 length: 17 amino acids. Germline CDR1 MDHEN, CDR2 SYDVKM. Trimming at V came to 4 bases and at J to 1 base, leaving 6 bases not matched to a gene.

The rearrangement joins TRBV11-2 to TRBJ1-2, with D maybe TRBD1 (5 bases). V lost 4 bases, J lost 7 bases, and 13 bases lay in between. Germline CDR1 reads SGHAT; CDR2 reads FQNNGV. This CDR3 has 13 residues. CDR3 coding DNA: TGTGCCAGCAGCTGGAACGGGGGGGTTGGCTACACCTTC. Its translation: CASSWNGGVGYTF.

The gene calls are TRBV15 and TRBJ2-7, with D possibly matching TRBD1 (5 bases). The V end was cut by 5 bases, the J end by 3 bases, with 8 bases between. CDR1 and CDR2 (germline): LNHNV, YYDKDF (reference sequence). CDR3 length: 12 residues. The chain's CDR3 is CATSGQSYEQYF. The DNA for the CDR3 is TGTGCCACCAGCGGACAAAGCTACGAGCAGTACTTC.

This chain connects TRBV10-3 to TRBJ2-1; D is possibly TRBD2 (7 bases). V was clipped by 6 bases and J by 7 bases, with 13 bases between them. Germline V CDR1 and CDR2: ENHRY, SYGVKD. The length of the CDR3 is 13 residues. The CDR3 DNA reads as TGTGCCATCAGAAGAGGGGGGGGTAATGAGCAGTTCTTC. Protein: CAIRRGGGNEQFF.

This clone has only one observation. The gene calls are TRBV7-2 and TRBJ1-5; 7 bases match TRBD1. Germline values: CDR1 SGHTA, CDR2 FQGNSA. Trimming removed 4 bases from V and 0 bases from J; junction bases left unmatched: 6. The CDR3 is made up of 16 amino acids. CDR3 nucleotides: TGTGCCAGCAGCTCTATACAGGGGTTTAGCAATCAGCCCCAGCATTTT. Translating it yields CASSSIQGFSNQPQHF.

The V and J genes are TRBV5-8 and TRBJ1-1; 8 bases line up with TRBD1. CDR3 length: 15 residues. CDR1 is SGHTS and CDR2 is YDEGEE in the germline V gene. The junction had 7 bases not matched to a gene; V was cut back by 5 bases and J by 1 base. The DNA of the CDR3 is TGTGCCAGCAGACAGGGGGGGAGTCGGAACACTGAAGCTTTCTTT. This encodes CASRQGGSRNTEAFF.